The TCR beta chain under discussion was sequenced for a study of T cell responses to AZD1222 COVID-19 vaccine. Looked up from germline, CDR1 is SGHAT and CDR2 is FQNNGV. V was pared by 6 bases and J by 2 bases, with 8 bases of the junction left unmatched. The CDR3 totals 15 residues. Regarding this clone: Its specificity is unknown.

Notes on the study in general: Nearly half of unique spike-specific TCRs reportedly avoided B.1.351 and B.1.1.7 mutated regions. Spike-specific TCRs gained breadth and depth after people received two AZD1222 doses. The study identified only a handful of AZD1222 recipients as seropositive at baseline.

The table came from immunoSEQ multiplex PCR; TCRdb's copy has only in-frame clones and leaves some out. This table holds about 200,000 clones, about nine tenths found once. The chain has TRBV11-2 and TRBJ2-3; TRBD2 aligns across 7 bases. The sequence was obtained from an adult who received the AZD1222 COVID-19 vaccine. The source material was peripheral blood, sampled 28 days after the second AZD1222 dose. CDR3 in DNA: TGTGCCAGCAGATATCTAGCGGTGACCACAGATACGCAGTATTTT. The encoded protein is CASRYLAVTTDTQYF.